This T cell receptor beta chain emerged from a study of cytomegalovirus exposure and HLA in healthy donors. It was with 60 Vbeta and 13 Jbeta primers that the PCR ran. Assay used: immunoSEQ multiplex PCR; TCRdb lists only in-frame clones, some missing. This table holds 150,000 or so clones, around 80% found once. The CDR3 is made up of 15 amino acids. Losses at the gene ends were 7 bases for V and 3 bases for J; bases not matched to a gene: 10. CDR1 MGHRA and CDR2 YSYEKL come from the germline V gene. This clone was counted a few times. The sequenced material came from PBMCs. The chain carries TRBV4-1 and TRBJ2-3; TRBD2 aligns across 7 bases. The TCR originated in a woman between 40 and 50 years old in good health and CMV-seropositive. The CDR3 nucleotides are TGCGCCAGCATGGGAGCCGGGAGGACTACAGATACGCAGTATTTT. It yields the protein CASMGAGRTTDTQYF.